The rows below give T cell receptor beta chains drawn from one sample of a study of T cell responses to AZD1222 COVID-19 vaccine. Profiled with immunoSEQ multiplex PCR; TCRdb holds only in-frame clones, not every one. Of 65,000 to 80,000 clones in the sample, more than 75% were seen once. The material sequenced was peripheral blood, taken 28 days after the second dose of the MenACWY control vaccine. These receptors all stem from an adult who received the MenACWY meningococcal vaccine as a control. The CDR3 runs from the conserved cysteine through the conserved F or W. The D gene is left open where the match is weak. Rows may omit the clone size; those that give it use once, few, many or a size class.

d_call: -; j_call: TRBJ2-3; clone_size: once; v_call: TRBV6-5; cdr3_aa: CASSWAGLRDTDTQYF; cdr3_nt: TGTGCCAGCAGTTGGGCGGGCCTGAGGGACACAGATACGCAGTATTTT
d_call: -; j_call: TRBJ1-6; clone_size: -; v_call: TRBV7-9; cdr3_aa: CASSLRNSPLHF; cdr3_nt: TGTGCCAGCAGCCTACGAAATTCACCCCTCCACTTT
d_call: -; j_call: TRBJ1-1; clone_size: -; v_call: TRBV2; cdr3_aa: CASSEMGRVTEAFF; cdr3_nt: TGTGCCAGCAGTGAAATGGGGAGGGTGACTGAAGCTTTCTTT
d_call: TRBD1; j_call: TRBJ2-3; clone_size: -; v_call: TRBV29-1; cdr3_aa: CSVGSPTGVAPDTQYF; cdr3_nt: TGCAGCGTGGGATCTCCGACAGGGGTCGCCCCAGATACGCAGTATTTT
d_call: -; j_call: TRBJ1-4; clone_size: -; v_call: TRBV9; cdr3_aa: CASSVGSNEKLFF; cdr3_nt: TGTGCCAGCAGCGTAGGGTCAAATGAAAAACTGTTTTTT
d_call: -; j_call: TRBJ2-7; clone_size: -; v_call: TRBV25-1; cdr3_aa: CASSGQAGSSYEQYF; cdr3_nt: TGTGCCAGCAGTGGGCAGGCGGGGAGCTCCTACGAGCAGTACTTC
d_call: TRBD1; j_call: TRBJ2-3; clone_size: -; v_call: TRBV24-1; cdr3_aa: CATSDRDRRTSTDTQYF; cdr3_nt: TGTGCCACCAGTGACCGGGACAGAAGAACTAGCACAGATACGCAGTATTTT
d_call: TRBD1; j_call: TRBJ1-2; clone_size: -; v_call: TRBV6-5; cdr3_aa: CASSIPGGGYTF; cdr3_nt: TGTGCCAGCAGTATCCCAGGGGGCGGCTACACCTTC
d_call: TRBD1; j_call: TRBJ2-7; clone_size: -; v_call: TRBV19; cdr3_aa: CASSIVRGQYEQYF; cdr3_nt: TGTGCCAGTAGTATCGTCAGGGGGCAGTACGAGCAGTACTTC
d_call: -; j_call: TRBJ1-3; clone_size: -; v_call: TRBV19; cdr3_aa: CASDPATGNTIYF; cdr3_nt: TGTGCCAGCGACCCCGCCACTGGAAACACCATATATTTT
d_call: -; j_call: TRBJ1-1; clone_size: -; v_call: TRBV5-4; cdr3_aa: CASSPRGNTEAFF; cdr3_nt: TGTGCCAGCAGCCCTCGGGGGAACACTGAAGCTTTCTTT
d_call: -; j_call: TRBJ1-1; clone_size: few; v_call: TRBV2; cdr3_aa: CASSLWGNTEAFF; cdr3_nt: TGTGCCAGCAGTCTATGGGGTAACACTGAAGCTTTCTTT
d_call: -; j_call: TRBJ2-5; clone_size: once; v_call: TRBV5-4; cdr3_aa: CASSLDGGRLETQYF; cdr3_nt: TGTGCCAGCAGCTTGGATGGGGGGCGCTTAGAGACCCAGTACTTC
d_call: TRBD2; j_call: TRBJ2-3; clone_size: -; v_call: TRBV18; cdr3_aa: CASSPDRWTSGRATDTQYF; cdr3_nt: TGTGCCAGCTCACCCGACCGATGGACTAGCGGGAGGGCCACAGATACGCAGTATTTT
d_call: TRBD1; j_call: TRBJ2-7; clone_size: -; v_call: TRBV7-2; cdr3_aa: CASSLVGTGVTYEQYF; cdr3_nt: TGTGCCAGCAGCTTAGTGGGGACAGGGGTTACCTACGAGCAGTACTTC
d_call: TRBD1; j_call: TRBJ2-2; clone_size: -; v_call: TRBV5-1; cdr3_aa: CASSRDRANTGELFF; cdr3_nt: TGCGCCAGCAGTCGGGACAGGGCGAACACCGGGGAGCTGTTTTTT
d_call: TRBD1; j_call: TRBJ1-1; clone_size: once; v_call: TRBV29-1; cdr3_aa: CSVATGGEAFF; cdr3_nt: TGCAGCGTTGCGACAGGGGGCGAAGCTTTCTTT
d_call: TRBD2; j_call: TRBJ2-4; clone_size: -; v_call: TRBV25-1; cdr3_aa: CASSSRTSGRSIQYF; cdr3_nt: TGTGCCAGCAGTTCCCGGACTAGCGGGAGGAGTATTCAGTACTTC
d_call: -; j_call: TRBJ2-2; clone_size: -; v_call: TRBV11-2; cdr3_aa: CASSADTPLNTGELFF; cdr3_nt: TGTGCCAGCAGCGCGGACACGCCGTTGAACACCGGGGAGCTGTTTTTT
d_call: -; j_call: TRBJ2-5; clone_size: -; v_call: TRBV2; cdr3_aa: CASSERGLREETQYF; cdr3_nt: TGTGCCAGCAGTGAACGAGGGCTACGGGAGGAGACCCAGTACTTC
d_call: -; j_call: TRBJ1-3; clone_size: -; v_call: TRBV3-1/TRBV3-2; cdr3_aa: CASSQGAGGNTIYF; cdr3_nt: TGTGCCAGCAGCCAGGGGGCTGGCGGAAACACCATATATTTT
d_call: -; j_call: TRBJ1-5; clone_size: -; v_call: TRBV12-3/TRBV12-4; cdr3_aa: CASSLRGPRAQHF; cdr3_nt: TGTGCCAGCAGTTTGCGGGGCCCAAGGGCCCAGCATTTT
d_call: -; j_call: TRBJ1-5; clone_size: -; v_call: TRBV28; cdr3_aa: CASSLQGNQPQHF; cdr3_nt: TGTGCCAGCAGTTTACAGGGCAATCAGCCCCAGCATTTT
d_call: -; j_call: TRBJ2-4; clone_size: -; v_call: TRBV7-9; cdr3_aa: CASSLGQVAKNIQYF; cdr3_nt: TGTGCCAGCAGCTTAGGGCAGGTAGCCAAAAACATTCAGTACTTC
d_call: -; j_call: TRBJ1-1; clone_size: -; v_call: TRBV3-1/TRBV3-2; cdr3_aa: CASSQVGATEAFF; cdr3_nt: TGTGCCAGCAGCCAAGTGGGGGCGACTGAAGCTTTCTTT
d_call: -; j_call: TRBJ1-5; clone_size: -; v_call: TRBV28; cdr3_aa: CASSLSDQPQHF; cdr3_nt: TGTGCCAGCAGTTTATCAGATCAGCCCCAGCATTTT
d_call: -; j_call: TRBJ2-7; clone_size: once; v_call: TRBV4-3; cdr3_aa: CASSQEGWDEQYF; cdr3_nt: TGCGCCAGCAGCCAAGAAGGGTGGGACGAGCAGTACTTC
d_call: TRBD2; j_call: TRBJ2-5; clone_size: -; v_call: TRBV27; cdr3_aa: CASSAGASGKTQYF; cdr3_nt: TGTGCCAGTTCAGCGGGGGCGTCCGGGAAGACCCAGTACTTC
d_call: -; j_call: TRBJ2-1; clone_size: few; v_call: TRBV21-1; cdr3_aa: CASSAGASGGNEQFF; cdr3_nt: TGTGCCAGCAGCGCAGGGGCTAGCGGGGGTAATGAGCAGTTCTTC
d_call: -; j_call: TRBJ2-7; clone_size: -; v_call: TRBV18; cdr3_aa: CASSSPYSYEQYF; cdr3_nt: TGTGCCAGCTCCTCTCCCTACTCCTACGAGCAGTACTTC
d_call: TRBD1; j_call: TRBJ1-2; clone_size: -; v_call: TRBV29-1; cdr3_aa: CSVEDRVGTGAPLGYGYTF; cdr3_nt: TGCAGCGTTGAAGATCGAGTCGGGACAGGGGCGCCTCTGGGCTATGGCTACACCTTC
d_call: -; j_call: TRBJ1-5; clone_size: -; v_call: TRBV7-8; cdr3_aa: CASSQQGMEQPQHF; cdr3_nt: TGTGCCAGCAGCCAGCAGGGGATGGAGCAGCCCCAGCATTTT
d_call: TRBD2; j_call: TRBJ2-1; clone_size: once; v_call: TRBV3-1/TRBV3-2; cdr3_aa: CASSQGLAGDYNEQFF; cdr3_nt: TGTGCCAGCAGCCAGGGACTAGCGGGAGATTACAATGAGCAGTTCTTC
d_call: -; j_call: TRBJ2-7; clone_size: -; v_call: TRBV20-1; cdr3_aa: CSARDSYEQYF; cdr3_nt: TGCAGTGCTAGAGATTCCTACGAGCAGTACTTC
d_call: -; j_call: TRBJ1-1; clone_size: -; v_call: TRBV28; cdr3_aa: CASRKTVNTEAFF; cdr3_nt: TGTGCCAGCAGAAAGACAGTGAACACTGAAGCTTTCTTT
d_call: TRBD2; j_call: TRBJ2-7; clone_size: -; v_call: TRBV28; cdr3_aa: CASNPRGGRAWSYEQYF; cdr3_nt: TGTGCCAGCAACCCCCGGGGCGGGAGGGCCTGGTCCTACGAGCAGTACTTC
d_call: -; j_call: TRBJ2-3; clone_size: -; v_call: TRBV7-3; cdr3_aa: CASSLTTDGDTQYF; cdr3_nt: TGTGCCAGCAGCTTAACGACGGACGGGGATACGCAGTATTTT
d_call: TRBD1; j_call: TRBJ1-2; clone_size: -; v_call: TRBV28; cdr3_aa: CASSETGTPYGYTF; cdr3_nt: TGTGCCAGCAGTGAGACAGGGACTCCCTATGGCTACACCTTC
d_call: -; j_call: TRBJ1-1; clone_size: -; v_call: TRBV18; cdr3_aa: CASSPRDQGSEAFF; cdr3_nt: TGTGCCAGCTCACCTAGGGACCAGGGGAGTGAAGCTTTCTTT
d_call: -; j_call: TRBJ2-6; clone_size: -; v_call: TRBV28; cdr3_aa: CASSSLGLLAF; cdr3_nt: TGTGCCAGCAGTAGTCTGGGACTTCTAGCTTTC
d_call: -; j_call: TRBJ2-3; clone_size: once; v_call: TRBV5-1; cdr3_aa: CASSLAVPDTQYF; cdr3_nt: TGCGCCAGCAGCTTGGCGGTCCCAGATACGCAGTATTTT
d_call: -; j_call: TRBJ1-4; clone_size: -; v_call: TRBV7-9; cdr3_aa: CASSSSSTHATNEKLFF; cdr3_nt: TGTGCCAGCAGCTCCTCGAGCACTCACGCAACTAATGAAAAACTGTTTTTT
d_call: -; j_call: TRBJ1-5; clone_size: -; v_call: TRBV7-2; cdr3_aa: CASSLGGYGPQHF; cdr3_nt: TGTGCCAGCAGCTTAGGGGGGTATGGGCCCCAGCATTTT
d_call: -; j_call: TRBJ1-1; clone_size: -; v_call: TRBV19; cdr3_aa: CASSSPTANTEAFF; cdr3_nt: TGTGCCAGTAGTAGCCCGACAGCGAACACTGAAGCTTTCTTT
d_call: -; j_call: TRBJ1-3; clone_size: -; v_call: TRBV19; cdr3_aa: CAGWARGNTIYF; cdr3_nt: TGTGCCGGGTGGGCCCGAGGGAACACCATATATTTT
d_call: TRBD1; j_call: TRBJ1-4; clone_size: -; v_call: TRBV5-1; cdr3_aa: CASSLEGRGLEKLFF; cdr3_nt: TGCGCCAGCAGCTTGGAAGGCAGGGGGCTTGAAAAACTGTTTTTT
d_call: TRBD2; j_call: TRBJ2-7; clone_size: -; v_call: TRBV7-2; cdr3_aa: CASSLVSGTYEQYF; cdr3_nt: TGTGCCAGCAGCTTAGTTAGCGGGACCTACGAGCAGTACTTC
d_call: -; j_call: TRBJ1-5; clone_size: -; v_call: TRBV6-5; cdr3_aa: CASSLMGDQPQHF; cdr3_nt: TGTGCCAGCAGCCTCATGGGAGATCAGCCCCAGCATTTT